The 32 T cell receptor beta chains listed next were all sequenced from one sample in a study of blood T cell repertoires in COVID-19 (dated by TCRdb to the early 2020s). The library relied on the immunoSEQ multiplex PCR assay. In TCRdb, the immuneACCESS table is reduced to in-frame sequences with V and J assigned. These tables do not hold every clone; where another copy was compared, an unresolved V gene accounts for under half, and the others remain unexplained. The sample table shows 70,000 to 80,000 clones, and about nine tenths are seen once. The top ten hold 5% to 6.5% of the sample. The sample taken for sequencing was peripheral blood. These receptor sequences come from a woman aged 50 to 60 with acute or convalescent COVID-19.

V is TRBV29-1 and J is TRBJ2-1; 10 bases agree with TRBD2. From germline, CDR1 is SQVTM and CDR2 ANQGSEA. The J segment lost 7 bases and the V segment lost 1 base, leaving 13 bases of the junction unmatched. This CDR3 is built from 17 residues. In DNA form, the CDR3 reads TGCAGCGTTGAAGCGCTTGGGTTAGCGGGAGGTAGGAATGAGCAGTTCTTC. This sequence encodes CSVEALGLAGGRNEQFF.

This clone appeared a single time. V and J are TRBV27 and TRBJ2-1; D is perhaps TRBD1 (6 bases). The CDR3 spans 18 residues. V was pared by 5 bases and J by 7 bases, with 27 bases between. Germline-derived CDR1 and CDR2 are MNHEY and SMNVEV (reference sequence). The chain's CDR3 is CASSPTAGGYLTGNEQFF. CDR3 in DNA: TGTGCCAGCAGTCCAACAGCTGGGGGCTATTTGACGGGGAATGAGCAGTTCTTC.

In its sample, this clone was seen once. This chain links TRBV2 with TRBJ1-1, with D possibly TRBD1 on 5 matching bases. With 1 base removed from V and 4 bases from J, the gap between germline ends came to 16 bases. Germline loops: CDR1 SNHLY, CDR2 FYNNEI. This CDR3 region has 16 residues. CDR3 DNA sequence: TGTGCCAGCAGTGAAGGGGGCGGTCAGGGCCTCACTGAAGCTTTCTTT. Its translation is CASSEGGGQGLTEAFF.

This clone was picked up a small number of times. CDR3 DNA: TGTGCCAGCAACCAGGGTCCCGGGGAGCTGTTTTTT. It yields the protein CASNQGPGELFF. The rearrangement uses TRBV11-2 and TRBJ2-2; D perhaps matches TRBD1 (5 bases). V lost 7 bases, J lost 6 bases, and 9 bases lay in between. Looked up from germline, CDR1 is SGHAT and CDR2 is FQNNGV. This CDR3 is 12 amino acids long.

V is TRBV4-2 and J is TRBJ1-2; 8 nucleotides agree with TRBD1. The V and J ends lost 7 bases and 4 bases, in that order; junction bases with no gene match: 8. Germline CDR1 reads LGHNA; CDR2 reads YNFKEQ. This CDR3 has 14 residues. Here the CDR3 reads CASTIPGQAYGYTF. CDR3 nucleotide sequence: TGTGCCAGCACGATACCGGGACAGGCCTATGGCTACACCTTC.

The chain is built from TRBV19 and TRBJ2-1, with D tentatively TRBD1 (5 bases). CDR1 is LNHDA, CDR2 SQIVND, per germline (reference sequence). The germline V and J ends were trimmed by 5 bases and 12 bases, with 14 bases remaining between them. This CDR3 has 12 amino acids. CDR3 region: CASSGPSRGQFF. Written as DNA, the CDR3 is TGTGCCAGTAGTGGCCCTTCTAGGGGGCAGTTCTTC.

This chain joins TRBV15 and TRBJ2-7; D may be TRBD2 (7 bases). Germline CDR1 LNHNV, CDR2 YYDKDF (reference sequence). The CDR3 extends over 15 amino acids. V dropped 0 bases and J dropped 2 bases, with 11 bases sitting between them. The CDR3 sequence: CATSRDRGAAYEQYF. The CDR3 nucleotides are TGTGCCACCAGCAGAGATCGGGGGGCTGCCTACGAGCAGTACTTC.

CDR3 sequence: CASSVGTRANYGYTF. The CDR3 DNA reads TGTGCCAGTAGTGTTGGGACACGAGCTAACTATGGCTACACCTTC. The J gene is TRBJ1-2, the V gene TRBV19; TRBD1 might be the D (6 bases). Per germline, CDR1 LNHDA and CDR2 SQIVND (reference sequence). The CDR3 consists of 15 residues. Trimming removed 5 bases at V and 0 bases at J, with 13 bases between.

The chain combines TRBV28 with TRBJ1-4; D is unclear. Looked up from germline, CDR1 is MDHEN and CDR2 is SYDVKM. Trimming cost V 8 bases and J 1 base, with 8 bases left between them. CDR3 size: 13 residues. CDR3: CASYAGTNEKLFF. CDR3 DNA: TGTGCCAGCTATGCCGGAACTAATGAAAAACTGTTTTTT.

V usage is TRBV19 and J usage is TRBJ2-6; the match to TRBD1 covers 11 bases. The CDR3 is 20 amino acids. Germline CDR1 reads LNHDA; CDR2 reads SQIVND (reference sequence). The V and J ends lost 3 bases and 4 bases, in that order; junction bases with no gene match: 14. Here the CDR3 reads CASSIDAGTGGSSGANVLTF. The CDR3 nucleotides read TGTGCCAGTAGTATCGACGCCGGGACAGGGGGAAGTTCCGGGGCCAACGTCCTGACTTTC.

The chain carries TRBV24-1 and TRBJ1-1; unclear D gene. V was shortened by 3 bases and J by 0 bases, with 13 bases between the two germline ends. Germline assignment: CDR1 KGHDR and CDR2 SFDVKD. The CDR3 has 16 amino acids. The CDR3 region has the DNA TGTGCCACCAGTGATCTCCCCGGGATGGTGAACACTGAAGCTTTCTTT. Protein product: CATSDLPGMVNTEAFF.

V is TRBV5-6 and J is TRBJ1-1, with 9 positions matching TRBD1. The CDR3 totals 17 residues. Per the germline V gene, CDR1 is SGHDT and CDR2 is YYEEEE. V was pared by 3 bases and J by 4 bases, with 13 bases of the junction left unmatched. CDR3 coding DNA: TGTGCCAGCAGCTCCGGCCCTTACAGGGGGCATGGCACTGAAGCTTTCTTT. It specifies CASSSGPYRGHGTEAFF.

The J gene is TRBJ1-2, the V gene TRBV30; D ambiguous. Looked up from germline, CDR1 is GTSNPN and CDR2 is SVGIG (reference sequence). V lost 2 bases and J lost 8, with 15 bases in between. The CDR3 has 13 amino acids. CDR3 sequence reads: CAWSPQETEGYTF. CDR3 DNA: TGTGCCTGGAGTCCCCAAGAGACGGAGGGCTACACCTTC.

The chain recombines TRBV30 with TRBJ2-5, with a possible D match to TRBD2 (6 bases). The CDR3 spans 16 residues. Germline V gene data show CDR1 as GTSNPN and CDR2 as SVGIG (reference sequence). Trimming stripped 0 bases from V and 2 bases from J, with 16 bases between. The CDR3 DNA sequence: TGTGCCTGGAGTGTAGGGACTGGGGGTTCACAAGAGACCCAGTACTTC. Protein: CAWSVGTGGSQETQYF.

The genes are TRBV5-4 and TRBJ1-5, with D uncertain. Germline values: CDR1 SGHNT, CDR2 YYREEE (reference sequence). The V and J ends lost 4 bases and 6 bases respectively, with 17 bases between them. The CDR3 is made up of 15 amino acids. CDR3 protein: CASSPGPASGQPQHF. CDR3 nucleotides: TGTGCCAGCAGCCCCGGCCCAGCCTCGGGTCAGCCCCAGCATTTT.

This rearrangement joins TRBV7-2 to TRBJ2-5, with 9 positions matching TRBD2. The CDR3 loop spans 16 amino acids. Looked up from germline, CDR1 is SGHTA and CDR2 is FQGNSA. Trimming took 2 bases from V and 2 from J; bases not matched to a gene: 6. The CDR3 sequence is CASSLSVSGGQETQYF. DNA of the CDR3: TGTGCCAGCAGCTTAAGCGTTAGCGGGGGTCAAGAGACCCAGTACTTC.

The chain is built from TRBV27 and TRBJ2-7; D not certain. The CDR3 covers 11 residues. V was pared by 6 bases and J by 3 bases, with 6 bases between. Germline CDR1 and CDR2: MNHEY and SMNVEV (reference sequence). The CDR3 loop is CASSSFYEQYF. The CDR3 DNA sequence: TGTGCCAGCAGCAGTTTCTACGAGCAGTACTTC.

The gene calls are TRBV24-1 and TRBJ2-1, with D possibly TRBD2 on 6 matching bases. The V end lost 2 bases, the J end lost 1 base, and 14 bases lay between the germline ends. Germline loops: CDR1 KGHDR, CDR2 SFDVKD. This CDR3 has 17 residues. The CDR3 DNA sequence: TGTGCCACCAGTGATTCCCAGACTAGGTATTCCTACAATGAGCAGTTCTTC. As protein: CATSDSQTRYSYNEQFF.

The V and J genes are TRBV19 and TRBJ2-5, with no clear D. The germline V gene encodes CDR1 LNHDA and CDR2 SQIVND (reference sequence). The CDR3 is made up of 13 amino acids. The germline V and J ends were trimmed by 4 bases and 0 bases, with 6 bases remaining between them. Written as DNA, the CDR3 is TGTGCCAGTAGTAACACGAACCAAGAGACCCAGTACTTC. This sequence encodes CASSNTNQETQYF.

In this sample, this clone turned up once. This chain links TRBV2 with TRBJ1-2; the D gene is possibly TRBD1 (5 bases). The CDR3 sequence is 14 residues long. CDR1 is SNHLY, CDR2 FYNNEI, per germline. Trimming removed 1 base at V and 2 bases at J, with 8 bases between. The CDR3 region is CASSEGPGNYGYTF. For the CDR3, the DNA is TGTGCCAGCAGTGAAGGACCAGGGAACTATGGCTACACCTTC.

The chain links TRBV4-1 to TRBJ2-7; 9 positions agree with TRBD1. Looked up from germline, CDR1 is MGHRA and CDR2 is YSYEKL. CDR3 length: 16 amino acids. V shed 2 bases, J shed 1 base, and the junction held 6 bases outside the gene matches. DNA of the CDR3: TGCGCCAGCAGCCAATTCCCCGGACAGGGGTCCTACGAGCAGTACTTC. Amino acids: CASSQFPGQGSYEQYF.

The chain is built from TRBV4-2 and TRBJ1-6; D is unclear. CDR3 size: 16 residues. From germline, CDR1 is LGHNA and CDR2 YNFKEQ. The germline V and J ends were trimmed by 4 bases and 14 bases, with 24 bases remaining between them. CDR3 coding DNA: TGTGCCAGCAGCCCGCCGACCGGCTGGAGCGGTGTGACCCTCCACTTT. It is translated as CASSPPTGWSGVTLHF.

This clone was seen more than once but under ten times. This chain joins TRBV19 and TRBJ1-5, with D tentatively TRBD1 (5 bases). V lost 7 bases and J lost 6, with 13 bases in between. This CDR3 spans 13 amino acids. Germline CDR1 is LNHDA and CDR2 is SQIVND (reference sequence). The chain's CDR3 is CASTGQVVQPQHF. Here the CDR3 DNA reads TGTGCCAGTACAGGGCAGGTGGTTCAGCCCCAGCATTTT.

V usage is TRBV27 and J usage is TRBJ1-2, with D unclear. The CDR3 totals 15 residues. The V and J ends lost 0 bases and 4 bases respectively, with 12 bases between them. Germline V gene sequence: CDR1 MNHEY, CDR2 SMNVEV (reference sequence). The CDR3 sequence is CASSLSISGGYGYTF. In nucleotides, the CDR3 is TGTGCCAGCAGTTTATCAATCTCCGGCGGCTATGGCTACACCTTC.

The chain couples TRBV23-1 to TRBJ1-6; D may be TRBD1 (6 bases). TRBV23-1 is flagged as an ORF with uncertain function. There are 19 residues in the CDR3. Trimming took 0 bases from V and 4 from J, leaving 19 bases between them. The CDR3 loop is CASSQSGASGSKYNSPLHF. CDR3 nucleotide sequence: TGCGCCAGCAGTCAATCGGGGGCCTCAGGGTCGAAGTATAATTCACCCCTCCACTTT.

This chain uses TRBV29-1 with TRBJ2-3, with a weak D call TRBD1 (6 bases). This CDR3 is built from 15 residues. Germline assignment: CDR1 SQVTM and CDR2 ANQGSEA. The V end was cut by 6 bases, the J end by 2 bases, with 18 bases between. The CDR3, as DNA: TGCAGCGTCCGAAGGGGGACGCAAAACACAGATACGCAGTATTTT. Its protein product is CSVRRGTQNTDTQYF.

There are a few counts of this clone. CDR3 nucleotide sequence: TGTGCCAGCAGGGGGACAGACTACGGTCCCCAGTACTTC. This translates into CASRGTDYGPQYF. V and J are TRBV19 and TRBJ2-7; 7 nucleotides agree with TRBD1. V trimming: 9 bases; J trimming: 10 bases; junction bases outside the gene matches: 15. This CDR3 has 13 amino acids. Germline CDR1 LNHDA, CDR2 SQIVND (reference sequence).

This clone was picked up one time. V gene TRBV27 combines with J gene TRBJ1-1; D possibly corresponds to TRBD1 (5 bases). CDR3 length: 13 amino acids. Germline loops: CDR1 MNHEY, CDR2 SMNVEV (reference sequence). The V end lost 3 bases, the J end lost 6 bases, and 11 bases lay between the germline ends. In nucleotides, the CDR3 is TGTGCCAGCAGTTTTCAGGGTTCACCTGAAGCTTTCTTT. It codes for CASSFQGSPEAFF.

In DNA, the CDR3 is TGTGCCGCGGGACAGACCATTTATAGCAATCAGCCCCAGCATTTT. Residues: CAAGQTIYSNQPQHF. The rearrangement links TRBV28 to TRBJ1-5; 7 bases line up with TRBD1. This CDR3 spans 15 amino acids. The germline CDR1 and CDR2 sequences are MDHEN and SYDVKM. The V segment lost 11 bases and the J segment 0 bases; nucleotides outside the gene matches: 10.

The chain carries TRBV28 and TRBJ1-2; a weak D match, TRBD1 (5 bases). This CDR3 has 15 amino acids. V lost 4 bases to trimming and J lost 4 bases, with 16 bases between them. Germline values: CDR1 MDHEN, CDR2 SYDVKM. In DNA, the CDR3 is TGTGCCAGCAGTTCTCCGGCAGGGAGGTCCTATGGCTACACCTTC. Its translation is CASSSPAGRSYGYTF.

The chain recombines TRBV19 with TRBJ1-2, with a weak D call TRBD1 (6 bases). The germline V gene has CDR1 LNHDA and CDR2 SQIVND (reference sequence). V was trimmed by 2 bases and J by 4 bases, leaving 11 bases between them. This CDR3 has 14 residues. This chain's CDR3 is CASSIWGLGYGYTF. DNA for the CDR3: TGTGCCAGTAGTATATGGGGGCTCGGCTATGGCTACACCTTC.

This chain uses TRBV11-2 with TRBJ2-5; the D gene is possibly TRBD2 (7 bases). The CDR3 contains 15 residues. With 2 bases removed from V and 4 bases from J, the gap between germline ends came to 14 bases. Germline V CDR1 and CDR2: SGHAT, FQNNGV. The CDR3 bases are TGTGCCAGCAGCTTAATCGGGGGGCCAACAGAGACCCAGTACTTC. Translated, it gives CASSLIGGPTETQYF.